This is a list of T cell receptor beta chains from one sample in a study of shared T cell receptors in the human thymus. Here immunoSEQ multiplex PCR was the method, and the copy in TCRdb shows in-frame clones only, minus some. The repertoire holds 700,000 or so clones, with 70% to 90% as singletons. These data are also associated with another study on human thymus T cells.

The specimen sequenced was thymocytes. The receptors stem from a girl under three years old with a congenital heart defect. CDR3s include the opening cysteine and the closing phenylalanine or tryptophan. The order of the fields is clone size, D gene, J gene, V gene, CDR3 DNA, CDR3 protein. D genes are given only for firm matches. Expanded clones get a size class; other rows say once, few or many, or leave the size out.

>-|-|TRBJ1-1|TRBV19
TGTGCCAGTAAGATTTATGCAGGGGACACTGAAGCTTTCTTT
CASKIYAGDTEAFF
>once|-|TRBJ2-3|TRBV6-1
TGTGCCAGCAGATGTCGGGGGGCCACAGATACGCAGTATTTT
CASRCRGATDTQYF
>-|-|TRBJ2-1|TRBV5-6
TGTGCCAGCAGCAAGACTGGCAGTCCGGACAATGAGCAGTTCTTC
CASSKTGSPDNEQFF
>-|-|TRBJ1-5|TRBV6-1
TGTGCCATCGGGGAACAATATAGCAATCAGCCCCAGCATTTT
CAIGEQYSNQPQHF
>-|-|TRBJ2-7|TRBV9
TGTGCCAGCACCCGGACAGATACCGACTACGAGCAGTACTTC
CASTRTDTDYEQYF
>-|-|TRBJ2-1|TRBV6-5
TGTGCCAGCAGTTACTCGTGGGCGATTGAGCAGTTCTTC
CASSYSWAIEQFF
>-|-|TRBJ2-7|TRBV20-1
TGCAGTGCTAGGTCGAGGTCTGAGCAGTACTTC
CSARSRSEQYF
>-|TRBD2|TRBJ2-7|TRBV2
TGTGCCAGCAGTGATCGGCTAGCGGGGGTGGGGGAGCAGTACTTC
CASSDRLAGVGEQYF
>once|-|TRBJ1-3|TRBV28
TGTGCCAGCAGTTTCGGGCAGGGCGAGGCCACCATATATTTT
CASSFGQGEATIYF
>-|-|TRBJ1-2|TRBV11-2
TGTGCCAGCAGCTTAGATCCCGACCCCGGAGACTATGGCTACACCTTC
CASSLDPDPGDYGYTF